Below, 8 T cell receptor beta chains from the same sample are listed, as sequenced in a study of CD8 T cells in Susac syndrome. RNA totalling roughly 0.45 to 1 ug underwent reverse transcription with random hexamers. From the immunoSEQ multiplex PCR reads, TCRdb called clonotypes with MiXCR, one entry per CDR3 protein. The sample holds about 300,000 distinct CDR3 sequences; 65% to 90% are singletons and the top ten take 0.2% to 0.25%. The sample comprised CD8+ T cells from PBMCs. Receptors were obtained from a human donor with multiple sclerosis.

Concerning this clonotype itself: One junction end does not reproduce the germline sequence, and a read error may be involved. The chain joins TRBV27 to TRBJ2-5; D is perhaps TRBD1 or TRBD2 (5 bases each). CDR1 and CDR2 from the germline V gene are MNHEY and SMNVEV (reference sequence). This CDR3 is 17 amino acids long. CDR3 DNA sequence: TGTGCCCGCAGCACCACCCAGAGGGACCCACGGGTAGAGACCCAGTACTTC. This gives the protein CARSTTQRDPRVETQYF.

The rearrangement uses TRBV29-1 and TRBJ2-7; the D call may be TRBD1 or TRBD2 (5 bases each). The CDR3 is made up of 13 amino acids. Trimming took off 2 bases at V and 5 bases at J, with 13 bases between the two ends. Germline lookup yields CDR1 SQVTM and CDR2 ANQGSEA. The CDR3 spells CSVESQGPHEQYF. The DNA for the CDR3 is TGCAGCGTTGAAAGCCAGGGACCCCACGAGCAGTACTTC.

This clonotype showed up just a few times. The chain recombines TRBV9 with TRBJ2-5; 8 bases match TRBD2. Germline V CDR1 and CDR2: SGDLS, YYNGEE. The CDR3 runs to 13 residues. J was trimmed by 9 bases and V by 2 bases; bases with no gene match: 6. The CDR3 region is CASSVSTGGAQYF. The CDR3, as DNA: TGTGCCAGCAGCGTGTCAACGGGGGGGGCCCAGTACTTC.

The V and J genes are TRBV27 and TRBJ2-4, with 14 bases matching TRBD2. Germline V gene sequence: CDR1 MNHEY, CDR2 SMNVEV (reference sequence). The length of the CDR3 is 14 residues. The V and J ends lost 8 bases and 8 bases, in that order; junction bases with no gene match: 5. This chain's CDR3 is CASRLAGGRDIQYF. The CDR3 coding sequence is TGTGCCAGCCGACTAGCGGGGGGGCGAGACATTCAGTACTTC.

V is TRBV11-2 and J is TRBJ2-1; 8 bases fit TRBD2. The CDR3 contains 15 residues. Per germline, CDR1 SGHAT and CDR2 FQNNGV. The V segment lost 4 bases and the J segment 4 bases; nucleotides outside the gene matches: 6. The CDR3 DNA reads TGTGCCAGCAGCTCAACGACTAGCGTTTACAATGAGCAGTTCTTC. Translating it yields CASSSTTSVYNEQFF.

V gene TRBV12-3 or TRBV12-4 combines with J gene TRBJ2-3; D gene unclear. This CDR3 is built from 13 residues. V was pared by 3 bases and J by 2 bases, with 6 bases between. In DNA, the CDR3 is TGTGCCAGCAGTTTGTCATACACAGATACGCAGTATTTT. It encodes CASSLSYTDTQYF.

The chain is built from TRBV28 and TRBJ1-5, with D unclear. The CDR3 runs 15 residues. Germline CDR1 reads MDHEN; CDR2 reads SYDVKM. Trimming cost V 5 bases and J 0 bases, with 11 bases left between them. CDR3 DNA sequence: TGTGCCAGCAGTCTCATCGGGGTTAGCAATCAGCCCCAGCATTTT. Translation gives CASSLIGVSNQPQHF.

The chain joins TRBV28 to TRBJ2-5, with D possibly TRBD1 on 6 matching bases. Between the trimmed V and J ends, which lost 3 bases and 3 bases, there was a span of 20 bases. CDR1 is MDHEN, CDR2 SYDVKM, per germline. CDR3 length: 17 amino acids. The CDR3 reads CASSFRGVRDGEETQYF. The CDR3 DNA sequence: TGTGCCAGCAGTTTCAGGGGAGTTCGGGACGGAGAAGAGACCCAGTACTTC.